Here is one TCR beta chain with its context. Its antigen is not identified. This record comes from a study of cytomegalovirus exposure and HLA in healthy donors. About the research overall: As released early, the data held 65 million to 90 million unique TCRs from HLA-typed donors.

CDR1 is SEHNR, CDR2 FQNEAQ, per germline (reference sequence). V was pared by 6 bases and J by 1 base, with 6 bases between. There are 12 residues in the CDR3. Overall study findings and caveats: High specificity and sensitivity for cytomegalovirus status were reported for the classifier. In a later analysis, DRB1 alleles had the most associated TCRs; HLA-C alleles the fewest. Under in vitro conditions, a few CMV-associated chains were confirmed as specific for CMV antigens.

PCR involved 60 Vbeta and 13 Jbeta primers. Profiled with immunoSEQ multiplex PCR; TCRdb holds only in-frame clones, not every one. The table records 110,000 to 150,000 clones, 73% of them present only once. This clonotype was sampled from a woman aged 40 to 50 in good health and CMV-seronegative. The V gene is TRBV7-9, the J gene TRBJ1-2, with D unresolved. Sequenced input: PBMCs. CDR3: CASSTSNYGYTF. DNA of the CDR3: TGTGCCAGCAGTACAAGTAACTATGGCTACACCTTC.